The 11 T cell receptor beta chains below were found in one sample sequenced in a study of primary melanoma T cells and metastatic recurrence. Sequenced by immunoSEQ multiplex PCR; TCRdb stores in-frame clones only, minus some. The repertoire includes a few thousand clones, around 82% of them detected once, and roughly 21% sits in the top ten. Sequenced sample: melanoma tumor tissue. The receptors stem from a human donor with melanoma.

The chain combines TRBV6-8 with TRBJ2-1, with 10 positions matching TRBD1. This CDR3 comprises 17 residues. Per the germline V gene, CDR1 is MNHGY and CDR2 is SAAAGT. Trimming removed 0 bases from V and 5 bases from J; junction bases left unmatched: 7. CDR3 DNA sequence: TGTGCCAGCAGTTACTCGAGGGACAGGGGTTCTGACAATGAGCAGTTCTTC. This sequence encodes CASSYSRDRGSDNEQFF.

The gene calls are TRBV12-5 and TRBJ2-1; no definite D call. The germline gives CDR1 LGHNT, CDR2 FRNRAP. The CDR3 spans 14 residues. The V end was cut by 2 bases, the J end by 6 bases, with 11 bases between. The CDR3: CASGLSGRPNEQFF. The CDR3 nucleotides are TGTGCTAGTGGTTTGTCTGGTAGACCCAATGAGCAGTTCTTC.

The chain uses TRBV11-3 and TRBJ2-5; 11 nucleotides match TRBD2. This CDR3 comprises 15 residues. In germline, CDR1 is SGHNT, CDR2 YENEEA. V shed 5 bases and J 5 bases; nucleotides not matched to a gene: 7. The CDR3 nucleotides read TGTGCCAGCAGCCCACTAGCGGGAGTCGGGGAGACCCAGTACTTC. Translation: CASSPLAGVGETQYF.

This rearrangement joins TRBV5-1 to TRBJ1-6; a weak D match, TRBD1 (6 bases). Per germline, CDR1 SGHRS and CDR2 YFSETQ. Deletions cut 1 base from V and 8 bases from J, with 10 bases between. This CDR3 has 14 amino acids. CDR3 nucleotide sequence: TGCGCCAGCAGCTTGCAGGGGTCGGATTCACCCCTCCACTTT. This encodes CASSLQGSDSPLHF.

The chain carries TRBV18 and TRBJ1-1, with D possibly matching TRBD1 (5 bases). The CDR3 extends over 15 amino acids. Germline lookup yields CDR1 KGHSH and CDR2 LQKENI. V lost 2 bases and J 1 base, leaving 11 bases between the germline ends. CDR3 sequence reads: CASSPWIDRNTEAFF. DNA for the CDR3: TGTGCCAGCTCACCATGGATCGACAGGAACACTGAAGCTTTCTTT.

The V call is TRBV11-3, the J call TRBJ2-3; 8 positions agree with TRBD2. This CDR3 is 14 amino acids long. The V gene's germline CDR1 is SGHNT and CDR2 YENEEA. V shed 7 bases and J 8 bases; nucleotides not matched to a gene: 11. The CDR3 sequence is CASKPRGGPLTQYF. As DNA, the CDR3 is TGTGCCAGCAAACCCCGGGGGGGGCCTCTTACGCAGTATTTT.

This chain joins TRBV6-8 and TRBJ2-1, with D uncertain. This CDR3 contains 17 residues. Germline-derived CDR1 and CDR2 are MNHGY and SAAAGT. Trimming removed 2 bases at V and 4 bases at J, with 18 bases between. CDR3 sequence: CASSYSARVPHYNEQFF. CDR3 DNA sequence: TGTGCCAGCAGTTACAGCGCCAGAGTCCCACATTACAATGAGCAGTTCTTC.

The chain has TRBV6-8 and TRBJ2-5; no clear D. V was pared by 4 bases and J by 5 bases, with 17 bases between. Germline V gives CDR1 MNHGY, CDR2 SAAAGT. The CDR3 has 15 residues. The CDR3 loop reads CASSLNTAPQETQYF. The CDR3 DNA is TGTGCCAGCAGTTTGAACACCGCCCCGCAGGAGACCCAGTACTTC.

The chain uses TRBV6-8 and TRBJ2-1; no definite D call. The CDR3 is made up of 14 amino acids. V shed 0 bases and J shed 3 bases, with 6 bases lying between them. Germline V gene lookup returns CDR1 MNHGY and CDR2 SAAAGT. CDR3 amino acids: CASSYSGFYNEQFF. The CDR3 nucleotides read TGTGCCAGCAGTTACTCGGGCTTCTACAATGAGCAGTTCTTC.

There are a few counts of this clone. This chain's CDR3 is CASSPTGHMGDIQYF. In DNA form, the CDR3 reads TGTGCCAGCAGCCCGACAGGACATATGGGGGACATTCAGTACTTC. The rearrangement links TRBV11-3 to TRBJ2-4, with D perhaps TRBD1 (6 bases). V was clipped by 5 bases and J by 8 bases, with 19 bases between them. CDR1 is SGHNT, CDR2 YENEEA, per germline. This CDR3 region has 15 residues.

The chain uses TRBV6-8 and TRBJ1-5; no definite D call. Germline V gives CDR1 MNHGY, CDR2 SAAAGT. V lost 6 bases to trimming and J lost 5 bases, with 14 bases between them. This CDR3 has 14 residues. CDR3 sequence: CASRSLTAYQPQHF. DNA of the CDR3: TGTGCCAGCAGAAGTCTCACAGCCTATCAGCCCCAGCATTTT.